This TCR beta chain was captured by sequencing in a study of OX40 agonist ivuxolimab in advanced cancers. Patients were ineligible given autoimmune disease history or systemic immunosuppression. TCRdb's table, derived via immunoSEQ multiplex PCR, lists solely in-frame clones and lacks some. The sample lists approximately 75,000 clones; about 83% were seen once. Germline lookup yields CDR1 GTSNPN and CDR2 SVGIG (reference sequence). V was pared by 3 bases and J by 6 bases, with 14 bases of the junction left unmatched. The CDR3 spans 16 residues. The sample here was CD4+ or CD8+ T cells sorted from blood, taken in a trial of the OX40 agonist ivuxolimab. V is TRBV30 and J is TRBJ1-2, with 9 bases fitting TRBD1. The receptor was isolated from an adult with an advanced solid tumor such as melanoma, head and neck, liver or kidney cancer. The CDR3 sequence is CAWRRTLWDREDGYTF. In nucleotides, the CDR3 is TGTGCCTGGAGGAGGACTCTATGGGACAGGGAGGATGGCTACACCTTC.